Listed here are 5 T cell receptor beta chains from one sample, sequenced in a study of T cells in Graves' hyperthyroidism and ophthalmopathy. Amplification of TCR beta CDR3 regions used RNA as the template. First-round RT-PCR with HTBI primers amplified the TCR CDR3 region. One entry per CDR3 protein, called by TCRdb with MiXCR from the multiplex PCR reads. The repertoire includes 550,000 to 650,000 distinct CDR3 sequences, approximately 15% of them detected once, and approximately 15% sits in the top ten. Material for sequencing was blood. The receptors stem from a woman in her 40s with Graves' hyperthyroidism.

The rearrangement joins TRBV7-2 to TRBJ2-7; D may be TRBD1 (6 bases). Per germline, CDR1 SGHTA and CDR2 FQGNSA. V was cut by 4 bases and J by 2 bases, with 15 bases left in between. The CDR3 is made up of 15 amino acids. The CDR3 sequence is CASSWRQALAYEQYF. In nucleotides, the CDR3 is TGTGCCAGCAGCTGGAGACAGGCGTTAGCCTACGAGCAGTACTTC.

This clonotype was counted ten times or more. The rearrangement joins TRBV5-1 to TRBJ1-6; 7 bases are shared with TRBD1. The V and J ends lost 6 bases and 7 bases, in that order; junction bases with no gene match: 7. The germline CDR1 and CDR2 sequences are SGHRS and YFSETQ. This CDR3 has 14 amino acids. The CDR3 DNA follows: TGCGCCAGCAACCCGGGACAGACAAATTCACCCCTCCACTTT. Translation gives CASNPGQTNSPLHF.

This clonotype was picked up many times. DNA of the CDR3: TGTGCCAGCAGCTTGGGCAGGGGACTTTTCAGAACCGCCTACGAGCAGTACTTC. Amino acid sequence: CASSLGRGLFRTAYEQYF. This chain joins TRBV7-3 and TRBJ2-7; D possibly matches TRBD1 or TRBD2 (6 bases each). The V and J ends lost 3 bases and 2 bases respectively, with 23 bases between them. CDR1 SGHTA and CDR2 FQGTGA come from the germline V gene. The CDR3 sequence is 18 residues long. Supplemented by reference TRBV7-3 and TRBJ2-7, the full variable domain reads GAGVSQTPSNKVTEKGKYVELRCDPISGHTALYWYRQSLGQGPEFLIYFQGTGAADDSGLPNDRFFAVRPEGSVSTLKIQRTERGDSAVYLCASSLGRGLFRTAYEQYFGPGTRLTVT.

This clonotype came up many times. J is TRBJ1-1 and V is TRBV30, with D possibly TRBD1 on 5 matching bases. Looked up from germline, CDR1 is GTSNPN and CDR2 is SVGIG (reference sequence). The CDR3 sequence is 14 residues long. Trimming stripped 0 bases from V and 5 bases from J, with 13 bases between. CDR3 sequence (DNA): TGTGCCTGGAGTGTACGAACCTGGGGGACTGAAGCTTTCTTT. This encodes CAWSVRTWGTEAFF.

This clonotype showed up many times. The V and J genes are TRBV6-1 and TRBJ2-3, with 7 bases that match TRBD2. V was pared by 11 bases and J by 7 bases, with 6 bases of the junction left unmatched. The V gene's germline CDR1 is MNHNS and CDR2 SASEGT. The CDR3 totals 11 residues. The CDR3 DNA reads as TGTGCCGGAAGGAGCGGGAATACGCAGTATTTT. Protein: CAGRSGNTQYF.